This T cell receptor (beta chain) was documented in a study of beta chain features in type 1 diabetes. Since all of the isolated RNA was reverse transcribed, expressed TCRB transcripts were what got sequenced. Assay: immunoSEQ multiplex PCR; the TCRdb copy retains only in-frame clones and omits some. There are 450,000 to 600,000 clones in the sample; 30% occur only once, and roughly 0.06% lies in the top ten. CDR1 and CDR2 from the germline V gene are SEHNR and FQNEAQ (reference sequence). The CDR3 loop spans 15 amino acids. Trimming took 1 base from V and 6 from J, leaving 14 bases between them. This clone was seen only a few times.

Sample: naive CD4+ T cells from blood. This TCR derives from a man aged 18 to 35 in good health. The J gene is TRBJ2-3, the V gene TRBV7-9; D uncertain. This chain's CDR3 is CASSLVPSWADTQYF. The CDR3 bases are TGTGCCAGCAGCTTAGTTCCTAGTTGGGCCGATACGCAGTATTTT.